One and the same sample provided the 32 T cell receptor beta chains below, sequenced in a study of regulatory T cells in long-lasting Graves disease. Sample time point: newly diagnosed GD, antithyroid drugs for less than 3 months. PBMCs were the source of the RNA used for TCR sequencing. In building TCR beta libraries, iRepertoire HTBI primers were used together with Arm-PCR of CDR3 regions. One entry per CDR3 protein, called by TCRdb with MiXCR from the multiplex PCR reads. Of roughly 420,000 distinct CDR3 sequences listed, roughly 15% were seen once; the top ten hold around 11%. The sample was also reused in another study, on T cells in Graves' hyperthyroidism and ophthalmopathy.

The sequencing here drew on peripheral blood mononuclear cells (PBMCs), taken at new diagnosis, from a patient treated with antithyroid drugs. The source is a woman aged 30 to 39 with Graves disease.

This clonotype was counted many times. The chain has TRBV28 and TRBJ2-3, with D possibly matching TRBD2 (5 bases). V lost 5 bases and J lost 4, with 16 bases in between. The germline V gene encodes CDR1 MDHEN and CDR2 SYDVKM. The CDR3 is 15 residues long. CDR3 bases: TGTGCCAGCAGTCGAACTAGAGCCAGCTCAGATACGCAGTATTTT. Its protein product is CASSRTRASSDTQYF.

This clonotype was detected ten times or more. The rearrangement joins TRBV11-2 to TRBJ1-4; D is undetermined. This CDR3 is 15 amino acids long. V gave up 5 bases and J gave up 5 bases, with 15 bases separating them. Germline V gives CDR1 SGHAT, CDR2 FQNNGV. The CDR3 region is CASSLQQLSNEKLFF. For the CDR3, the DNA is TGTGCCAGCAGCCTCCAACAGCTTTCAAATGAAAAACTGTTTTTT.

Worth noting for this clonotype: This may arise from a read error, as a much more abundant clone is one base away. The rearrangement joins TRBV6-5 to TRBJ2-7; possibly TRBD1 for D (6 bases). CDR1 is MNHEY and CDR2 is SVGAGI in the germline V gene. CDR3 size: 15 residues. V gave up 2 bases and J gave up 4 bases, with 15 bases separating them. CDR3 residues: CASSYETGHRYEQYF. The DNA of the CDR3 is TGTGCCAGCAGTTACGAGACAGGACACCGTTACGAGCAGTACTTC.

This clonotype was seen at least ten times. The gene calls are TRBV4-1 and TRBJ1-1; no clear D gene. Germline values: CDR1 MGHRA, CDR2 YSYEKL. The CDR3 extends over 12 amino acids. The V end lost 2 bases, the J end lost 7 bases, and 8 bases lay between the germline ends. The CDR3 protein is CASSQRSGEAFF. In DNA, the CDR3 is TGCGCCAGCAGCCAACGCAGCGGTGAAGCTTTCTTT.

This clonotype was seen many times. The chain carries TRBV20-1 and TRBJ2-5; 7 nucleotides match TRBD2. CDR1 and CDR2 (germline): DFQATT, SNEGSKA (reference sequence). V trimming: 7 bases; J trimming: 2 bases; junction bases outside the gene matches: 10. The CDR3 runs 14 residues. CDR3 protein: CSVPGLAEQETQYF. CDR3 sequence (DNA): TGCAGTGTTCCCGGCCTAGCGGAACAAGAGACCCAGTACTTC.

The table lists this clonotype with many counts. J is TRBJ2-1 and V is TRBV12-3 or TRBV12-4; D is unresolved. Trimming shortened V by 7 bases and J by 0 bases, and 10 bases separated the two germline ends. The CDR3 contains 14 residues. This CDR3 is CASTPAGSYNEQFF. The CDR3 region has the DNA TGTGCCAGCACTCCGGCCGGCTCCTACAATGAGCAGTTCTTC.

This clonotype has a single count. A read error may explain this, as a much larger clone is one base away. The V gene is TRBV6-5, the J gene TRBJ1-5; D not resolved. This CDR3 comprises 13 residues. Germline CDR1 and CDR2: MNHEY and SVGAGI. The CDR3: CTSSDRGTLAQHF. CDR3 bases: TGTACCAGCAGTGATCGAGGAACTCTGGCCCAGCATTTT.

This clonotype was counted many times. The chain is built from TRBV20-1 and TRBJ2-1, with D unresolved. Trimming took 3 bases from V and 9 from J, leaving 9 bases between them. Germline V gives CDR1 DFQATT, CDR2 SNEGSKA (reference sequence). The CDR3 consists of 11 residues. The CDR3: CSASQKLEQFF. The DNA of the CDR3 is TGCAGTGCTAGTCAGAAACTTGAGCAGTTCTTC.

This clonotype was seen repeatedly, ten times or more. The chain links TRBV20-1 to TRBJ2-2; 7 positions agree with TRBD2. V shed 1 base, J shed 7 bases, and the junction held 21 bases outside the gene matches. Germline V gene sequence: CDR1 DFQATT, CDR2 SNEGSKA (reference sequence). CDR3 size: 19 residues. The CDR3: CSARVALVGGSMGGGELFF. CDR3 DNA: TGCAGTGCTAGAGTCGCACTCGTGGGCGGGAGCATGGGCGGCGGGGAGCTGTTTTTT.

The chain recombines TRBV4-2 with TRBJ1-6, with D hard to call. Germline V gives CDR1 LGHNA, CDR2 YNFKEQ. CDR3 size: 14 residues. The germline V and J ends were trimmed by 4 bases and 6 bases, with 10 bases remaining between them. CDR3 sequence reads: CASSLVSSNSPLHF. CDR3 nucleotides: TGTGCCAGCAGCCTGGTCAGTAGTAATTCACCCCTCCACTTT.

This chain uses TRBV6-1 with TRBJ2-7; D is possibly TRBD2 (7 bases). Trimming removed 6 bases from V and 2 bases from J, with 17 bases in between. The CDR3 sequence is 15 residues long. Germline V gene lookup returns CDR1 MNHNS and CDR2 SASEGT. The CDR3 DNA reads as TGTGCCAGCAGGGCCCAGGAAGGGGGGGCCTACGAGCAGTACTTC. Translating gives CASRAQEGGAYEQYF.

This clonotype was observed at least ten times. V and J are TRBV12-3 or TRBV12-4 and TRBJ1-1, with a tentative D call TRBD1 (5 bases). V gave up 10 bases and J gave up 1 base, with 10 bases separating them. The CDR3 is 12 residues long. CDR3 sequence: CATSQGNTEAFF. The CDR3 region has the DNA TGTGCCACTTCCCAGGGGAACACTGAAGCTTTCTTT.

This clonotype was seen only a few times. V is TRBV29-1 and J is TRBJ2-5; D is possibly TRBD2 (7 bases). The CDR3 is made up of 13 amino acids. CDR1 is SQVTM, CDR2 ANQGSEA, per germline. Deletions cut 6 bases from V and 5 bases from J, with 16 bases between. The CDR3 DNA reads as TGCAGCGTCTCTGTGGGAGGGGGTGAGACCCAGTACTTC. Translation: CSVSVGGGETQYF.

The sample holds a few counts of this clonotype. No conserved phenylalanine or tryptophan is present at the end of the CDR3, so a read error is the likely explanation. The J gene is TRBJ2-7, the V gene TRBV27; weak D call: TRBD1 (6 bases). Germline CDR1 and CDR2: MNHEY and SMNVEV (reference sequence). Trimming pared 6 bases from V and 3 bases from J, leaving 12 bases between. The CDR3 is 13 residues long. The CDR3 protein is CASSAGDDYEQYS. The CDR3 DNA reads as TGTGCCAGCAGCGCAGGGGACGACTACGAGCAGTACTCC.

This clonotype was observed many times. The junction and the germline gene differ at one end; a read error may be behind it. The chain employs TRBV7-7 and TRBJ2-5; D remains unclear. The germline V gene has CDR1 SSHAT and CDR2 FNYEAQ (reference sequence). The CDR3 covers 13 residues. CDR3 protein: CASSAYPGETQYF. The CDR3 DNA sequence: TGTGCTAGCAGCGCCTACCCCGGGGAGACCCAGTACTTC.

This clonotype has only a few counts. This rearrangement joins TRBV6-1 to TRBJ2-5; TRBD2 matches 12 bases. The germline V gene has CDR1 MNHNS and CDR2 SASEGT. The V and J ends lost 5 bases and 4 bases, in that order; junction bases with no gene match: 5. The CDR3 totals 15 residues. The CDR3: CASSNMGLAGETQYF. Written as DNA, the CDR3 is TGTGCCAGCAGTAACATGGGACTAGCGGGAGAGACCCAGTACTTC.

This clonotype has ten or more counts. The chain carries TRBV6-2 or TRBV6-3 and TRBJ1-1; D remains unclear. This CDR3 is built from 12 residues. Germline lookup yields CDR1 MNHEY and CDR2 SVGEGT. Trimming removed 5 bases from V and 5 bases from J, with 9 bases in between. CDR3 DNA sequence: TGTGCCAGCAGTGGACCGCAAACTGAAGCTTTCTTT. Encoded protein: CASSGPQTEAFF.

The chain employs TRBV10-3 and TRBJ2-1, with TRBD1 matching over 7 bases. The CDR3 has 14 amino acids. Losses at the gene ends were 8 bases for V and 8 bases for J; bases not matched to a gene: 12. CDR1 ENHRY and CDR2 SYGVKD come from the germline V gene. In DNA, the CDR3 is TGTGCCATCCTCCGTGACAGGGCGTCTGATGAGCAGTTCTTC. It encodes CAILRDRASDEQFF.

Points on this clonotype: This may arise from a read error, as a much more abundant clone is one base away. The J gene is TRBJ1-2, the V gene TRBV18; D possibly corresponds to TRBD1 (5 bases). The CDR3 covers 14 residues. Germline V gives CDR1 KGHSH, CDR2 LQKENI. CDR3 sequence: CASSPPSGVYGCTF. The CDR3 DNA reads TGTGCCAGCTCACCACCGTCGGGGGTCTATGGCTGCACCTTC.

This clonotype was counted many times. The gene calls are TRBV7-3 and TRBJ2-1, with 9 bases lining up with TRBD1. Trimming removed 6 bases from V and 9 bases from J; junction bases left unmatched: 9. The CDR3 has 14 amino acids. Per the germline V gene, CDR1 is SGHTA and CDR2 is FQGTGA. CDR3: CASRMTGGRGEQFF. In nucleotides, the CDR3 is TGTGCCAGCAGAATGACAGGGGGACGGGGTGAGCAGTTCTTC.

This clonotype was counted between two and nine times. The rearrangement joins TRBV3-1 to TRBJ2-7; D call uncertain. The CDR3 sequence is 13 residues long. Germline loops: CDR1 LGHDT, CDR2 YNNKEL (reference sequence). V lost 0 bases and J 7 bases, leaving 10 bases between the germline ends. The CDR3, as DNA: TGTGCCAGCAGCCAAGATAATAGCAGGGAGCAGTACTTC. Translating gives CASSQDNSREQYF.

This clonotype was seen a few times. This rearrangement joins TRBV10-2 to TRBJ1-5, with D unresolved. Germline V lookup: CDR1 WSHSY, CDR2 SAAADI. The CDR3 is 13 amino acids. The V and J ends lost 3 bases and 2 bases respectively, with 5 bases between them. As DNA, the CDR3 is TGCGCCAGCAGTGAAGTGGGCAATCAGCCCCAGCATTTT. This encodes CASSEVGNQPQHF.

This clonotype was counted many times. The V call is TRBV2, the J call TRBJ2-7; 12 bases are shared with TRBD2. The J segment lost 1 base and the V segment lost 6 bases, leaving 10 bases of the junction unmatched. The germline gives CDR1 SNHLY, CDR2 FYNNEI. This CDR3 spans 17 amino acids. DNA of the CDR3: TGTGCCAGCAGCGGCGGACTAGCGGGAACGGCGTCCTACGAGCAGTACTTC. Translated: CASSGGLAGTASYEQYF.

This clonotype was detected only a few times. The DNA for the CDR3 is TGTGCCTGGAGTATCCGGTTTCCTGGTGAAAAACTGTTTTTT. It yields the protein CAWSIRFPGEKLFF. The chain has TRBV30 and TRBJ1-4; D call uncertain. The CDR3 extends over 14 amino acids. Germline CDR1 GTSNPN, CDR2 SVGIG (reference sequence). Trimming left V 2 bases short and J 7 bases short, with 14 bases between.

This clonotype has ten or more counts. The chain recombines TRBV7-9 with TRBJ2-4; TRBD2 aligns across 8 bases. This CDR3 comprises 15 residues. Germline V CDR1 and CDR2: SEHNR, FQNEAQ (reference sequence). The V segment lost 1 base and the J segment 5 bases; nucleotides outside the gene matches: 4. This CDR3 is CASSLVGLGQNIQYF. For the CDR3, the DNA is TGTGCCAGCAGCTTAGTGGGACTAGGCCAAAACATTCAGTACTTC.

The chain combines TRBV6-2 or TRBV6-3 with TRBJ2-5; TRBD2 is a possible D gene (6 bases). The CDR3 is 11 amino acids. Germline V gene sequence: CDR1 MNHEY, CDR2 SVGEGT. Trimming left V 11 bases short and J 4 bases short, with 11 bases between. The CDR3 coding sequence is TGTGCCGGGGGGTTAGGAGAGACCCAGTACTTC. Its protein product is CAGGLGETQYF.

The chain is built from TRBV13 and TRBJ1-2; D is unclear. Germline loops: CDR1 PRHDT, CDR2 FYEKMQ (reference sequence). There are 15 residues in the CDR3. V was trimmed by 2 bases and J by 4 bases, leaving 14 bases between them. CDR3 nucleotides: TGTGCCAGCAGCTTATCCGGGATGGTCACCTATGGCTACACCTTC. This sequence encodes CASSLSGMVTYGYTF.

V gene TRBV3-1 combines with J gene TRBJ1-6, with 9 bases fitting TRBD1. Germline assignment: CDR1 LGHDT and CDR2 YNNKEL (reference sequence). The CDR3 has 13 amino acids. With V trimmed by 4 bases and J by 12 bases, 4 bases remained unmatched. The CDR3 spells CASSLGQGLPLHF. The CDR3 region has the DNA TGTGCCAGCAGCCTGGGACAGGGTTTACCCCTCCACTTT.

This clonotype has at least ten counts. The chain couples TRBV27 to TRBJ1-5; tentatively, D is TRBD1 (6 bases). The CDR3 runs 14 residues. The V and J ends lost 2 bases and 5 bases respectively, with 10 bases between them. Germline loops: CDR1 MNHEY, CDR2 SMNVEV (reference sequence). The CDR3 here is CASSLQGPYQPQHF. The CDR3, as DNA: TGTGCCAGCAGTTTACAGGGGCCGTATCAGCCCCAGCATTTT.

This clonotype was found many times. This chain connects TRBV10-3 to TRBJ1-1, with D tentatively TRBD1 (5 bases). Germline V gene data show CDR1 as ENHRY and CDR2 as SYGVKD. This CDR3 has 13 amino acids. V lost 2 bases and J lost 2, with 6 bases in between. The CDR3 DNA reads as TGTGCCATCAGTGAGGGACAAAACACTGAAGCTTTCTTT. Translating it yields CAISEGQNTEAFF.

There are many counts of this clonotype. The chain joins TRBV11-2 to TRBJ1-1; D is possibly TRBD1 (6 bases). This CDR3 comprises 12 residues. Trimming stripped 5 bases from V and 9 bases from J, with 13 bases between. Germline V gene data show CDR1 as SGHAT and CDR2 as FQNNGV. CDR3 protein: CASSTGFLKAFF. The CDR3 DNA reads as TGTGCCAGCAGCACAGGGTTCCTAAAAGCTTTCTTT. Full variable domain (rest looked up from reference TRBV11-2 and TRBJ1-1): EAGVAQSPRYKIIEKRQSVAFWCNPISGHATLYWYQQILGQGPKLLIQFQNNGVVDDSQLPKDRFSAERLKGVDSTLKIQPAKLEDSAVYLCASSTGFLKAFFGQGTRLTVV.

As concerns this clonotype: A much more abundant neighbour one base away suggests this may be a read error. CDR3 bases: TGCAGTGCTAGCCGTGAGCGGGGTTACAATGACCAGTTCTTC. Translation: CSASRERGYNDQFF. The chain is built from TRBV20-1 and TRBJ2-1; 7 bases are shared with TRBD2. This CDR3 comprises 14 residues. Looked up from germline, CDR1 is DFQATT and CDR2 is SNEGSKA (reference sequence).